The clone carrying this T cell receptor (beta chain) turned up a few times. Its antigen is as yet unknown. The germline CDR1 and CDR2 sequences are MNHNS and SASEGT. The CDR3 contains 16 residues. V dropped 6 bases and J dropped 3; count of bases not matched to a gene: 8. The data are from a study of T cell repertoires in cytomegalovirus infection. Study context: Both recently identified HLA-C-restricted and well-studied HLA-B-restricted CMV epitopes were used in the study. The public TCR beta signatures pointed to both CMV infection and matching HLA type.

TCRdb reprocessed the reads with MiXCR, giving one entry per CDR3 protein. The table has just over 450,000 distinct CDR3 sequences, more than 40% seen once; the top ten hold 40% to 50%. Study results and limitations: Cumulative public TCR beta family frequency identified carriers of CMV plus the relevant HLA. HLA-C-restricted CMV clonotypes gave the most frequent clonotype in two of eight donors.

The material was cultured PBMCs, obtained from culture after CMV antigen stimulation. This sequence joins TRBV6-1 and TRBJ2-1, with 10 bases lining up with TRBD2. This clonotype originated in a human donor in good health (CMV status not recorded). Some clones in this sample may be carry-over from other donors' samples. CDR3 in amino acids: CASRRRLAGLYNEQFF. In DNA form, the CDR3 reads TGTGCCAGCAGACGCAGACTAGCGGGTCTCTACAATGAGCAGTTCTTC.